These 20 T cell receptor beta chains originate from one sample sequenced in a study of blood T cell repertoires in COVID-19. Data came from immunoSEQ multiplex PCR; TCRdb stores just in-frame clones and leaves some out. In the table there are a few hundred thousand clones, around 90% of which are singletons. The sequenced material came from peripheral blood. These receptors originate from a woman aged 60-75 years with COVID-19, enrolled during active disease.

The rearrangement links TRBV15 to TRBJ2-5, with TRBD1 matching over 7 bases. CDR1 LNHNV and CDR2 YYDKDF come from the germline V gene (reference sequence). V shed 7 bases, J shed 2 bases, and the junction held 10 bases outside the gene matches. The CDR3 length is 15 residues. The CDR3 loop reads CATTLGQRLQETQYF. In nucleotides, the CDR3 is TGTGCCACCACTTTGGGACAGCGTTTACAAGAGACCCAGTACTTC.

The chain carries TRBV7-2 and TRBJ2-2, with TRBD1 matching 9 bases. The CDR3 is 17 amino acids. The germline gives CDR1 SGHTA, CDR2 FQGNSA. V gave up 6 bases and J gave up 5 bases; unmatched junction bases: 13. DNA of the CDR3: TGTGCCAGCAGTTCTGAACCACAGGGGGCGAGGACCGGGGAGCTGTTTTTT. Its protein product is CASSSEPQGARTGELFF. Filled out from reference TRBV7-2 and TRBJ2-2, the complete variable domain reads GAGVSQSPSNKVTEKGKDVELRCDPISGHTALYWYRQSLGQGLEFLIYFQGNSAPDKSGLPSDRFSAERTGGSVSTLTIQRTQQEDSAVYLCASSSEPQGARTGELFFGEGSRLTVL.

This clone was observed a single time. This rearrangement joins TRBV11-2 to TRBJ1-4; D is possibly TRBD1 (5 bases). The length of the CDR3 is 15 residues. V was shortened by 2 bases and J by 7 bases, with 14 bases between the two germline ends. CDR1 is SGHAT and CDR2 is FQNNGV in the germline V gene. The CDR3 DNA sequence: TGTGCCAGCAGCTTACAGCCCACCGGGGGTGAAAAACTGTTTTTT. Its protein is CASSLQPTGGEKLFF.

In its sample, this clone was seen a few times. The chain couples TRBV7-9 to TRBJ1-1; D ambiguous. The CDR3 is 13 amino acids. Germline V gene lookup returns CDR1 SEHNR and CDR2 FQNEAQ (reference sequence). Trimming shortened V by 3 bases and J by 2 bases, and 7 bases separated the two germline ends. The CDR3: CASSLEGNTEAFF. The CDR3 DNA follows: TGTGCCAGCAGCTTGGAGGGCAACACTGAAGCTTTCTTT.

V and J are TRBV4-1 and TRBJ1-4, with unresolved D. Trimming stripped 3 bases from V and 4 bases from J, with 12 bases between. Germline-derived CDR1 and CDR2 are MGHRA and YSYEKL. The CDR3 runs 15 residues. The CDR3 nucleotides are TGCGCCAGCAGCCAGATTGGCGGGTTTAATGAAAAACTGTTTTTT. Its protein is CASSQIGGFNEKLFF.

This chain joins TRBV21-1 and TRBJ2-7; TRBD2 is the table's D call, not checked against the DNA. TRBV21-1 is an annotated pseudogene. CDR3 length equals 15 residues. CDR3 in amino acids: CASSPRPTGLYEQYF. As DNA, the CDR3 is TGTGCCAGCAGCCCCCGTCCGACGGGTCTCTACGAGCAGTACTTC.

The chain uses TRBV7-2 and TRBJ1-3; unclear D gene. V shed 2 bases and J shed 0 bases, with 14 bases lying between them. Per the germline V gene, CDR1 is SGHTA and CDR2 is FQGNSA. The CDR3 contains 17 residues. The CDR3 DNA follows: TGTGCCAGCAGCTTATTGGCGACTCGGGGCTCTGGAAACACCATATATTTT. Its protein is CASSLLATRGSGNTIYF.

The J gene is TRBJ1-1, the V gene TRBV6-5; TRBD1 matches 7 bases. The CDR3 loop spans 10 amino acids. J lost 7 bases, V lost 9 bases, and 2 bases had no gene match. The germline CDR1 and CDR2 sequences are MNHEY and SVGAGI. For the CDR3, the DNA is TGTGCCAGTCAGGGGGTTGAAGCTTTCTTT. Its protein is CASQGVEAFF.

The chain has TRBV27 and TRBJ2-2; 8 bases align to TRBD2. The CDR3 length is 15 residues. J gave up 2 bases and V 7 bases, and 6 bases lay outside the gene matches. CDR1 and CDR2 (germline): MNHEY, SMNVEV (reference sequence). The DNA of the CDR3 is TGTGCCAGCACCACGGGGGGGCCAAACACCGGGGAGCTGTTTTTT. Translation gives CASTTGGPNTGELFF.

The chain joins TRBV29-1 to TRBJ2-3; 7 bases align to TRBD1. J lost 3 bases, V lost 4 bases, and 4 bases had no gene match. Germline V gives CDR1 SQVTM, CDR2 ANQGSEA. CDR3 length: 13 residues. The CDR3 DNA reads TGCAGCGTTGCGGGACAGACAACAGATACGCAGTATTTT. Protein: CSVAGQTTDTQYF.

This rearrangement joins TRBV15 to TRBJ2-1; D gene unclear. The CDR3 sequence is 13 residues long. Trimming pared 4 bases from V and 4 bases from J, leaving 8 bases between. Germline V lookup: CDR1 LNHNV, CDR2 YYDKDF (reference sequence). The CDR3 sequence is CATSTYHYNEQFF. The CDR3 region has the DNA TGTGCCACCAGCACCTATCATTACAATGAGCAGTTCTTC.

The chain couples TRBV3-1 (or the pseudogene TRBV3-2) to TRBJ1-6; D gene ambiguous. Deletions cut 1 base from V and 5 bases from J, with 6 bases between. The CDR3 contains 14 residues. Germline CDR1 reads LGHDT; CDR2 reads YNNKEL (reference sequence). The CDR3 sequence: CASSQAHHNSPLHF. CDR3 nucleotides: TGTGCCAGCAGCCAAGCACATCATAATTCACCCCTCCACTTT.

This chain joins TRBV3-1 (or the pseudogene TRBV3-2) and TRBJ2-1, with TRBD2 matching 11 bases. The CDR3 runs to 15 residues. CDR1 and CDR2 (germline): LGHDT, YNNKEL (reference sequence). J gave up 10 bases and V 0 bases, and 5 bases lay outside the gene matches. The CDR3: CASSQEGLAVPEQFF. The CDR3, as DNA: TGTGCCAGCAGCCAAGAGGGACTAGCGGTACCCGAGCAGTTCTTC.

The chain has TRBV6-6 and TRBJ2-7, with TRBD2 matching over 12 bases. The CDR3 consists of 15 residues. Trimming took 6 bases from V and 4 from J; bases not matched to a gene: 7. Germline V gene lookup returns CDR1 MNHNY and CDR2 SVGAGI (reference sequence). The CDR3 is CASRDTSGGLYEQYF. In nucleotides, the CDR3 is TGTGCCAGCAGGGATACTAGCGGGGGGTTGTACGAGCAGTACTTC.

The rearrangement joins TRBV28 to TRBJ1-4, with unresolved D. V lost 1 base and J lost 11, with 14 bases in between. This CDR3 is built from 14 residues. CDR1 MDHEN and CDR2 SYDVKM come from the germline V gene. CDR3 in DNA: TGTGCCAGCAGTTTATCCGGCGGCTTGGTCAAACTGTTTTTT. Residues: CASSLSGGLVKLFF.

The CDR3 coding sequence is TGTGCCAGCAGCCAAGCCAGGGGGCCTAACTATGGCTACACCTTC. Its translation: CASSQARGPNYGYTF. The chain combines TRBV4-2 with TRBJ1-2; 8 bases agree with TRBD1. CDR3 length equals 15 residues. From germline, CDR1 is LGHNA and CDR2 YNFKEQ. With V trimmed by 1 base and J by 0 bases, 1 base remained unmatched.

This clone showed up just once. This rearrangement joins TRBV10-3 to TRBJ2-1; 8 bases agree with TRBD2. The V and J ends lost 2 bases and 6 bases, in that order; junction bases with no gene match: 21. Per germline, CDR1 ENHRY and CDR2 SYGVKD. The CDR3 sequence is 20 residues long. In nucleotides, the CDR3 is TGTGCCATCAGTGAGAGTACCCCATGGTCCAGCGGGGGTATGTCCAATGAGCAGTTCTTC. This sequence encodes CAISESTPWSSGGMSNEQFF.

CDR3 DNA: TGTGCCAGCAGCATAGGGGGGACAGGGGTTAACTATGGCTACACCTTC. Protein product: CASSIGGTGVNYGYTF. The J gene is TRBJ1-2, the V gene TRBV9, with 10 bases matching TRBD1. After removal of 4 bases from V and 1 base from J, the junction contained 7 bases not matched to a gene. The length of the CDR3 is 16 residues. Germline V gene data show CDR1 as SGDLS and CDR2 as YYNGEE.

This chain joins TRBV29-1 and TRBJ2-3; D is undetermined. The V end lost 8 bases, the J end lost 5 bases, and 11 bases lay between the germline ends. Germline V gene data show CDR1 as SQVTM and CDR2 as ANQGSEA. This CDR3 region has 11 residues. CDR3 in amino acids: CSTLNQDTQYF. The CDR3 DNA sequence: TGCAGCACACTAAACCAAGATACGCAGTATTTT.

This clone was seen just once. The V gene is TRBV5-5, the J gene TRBJ2-1, with 8 bases lining up with TRBD2. Trimming removed 1 base from V and 1 base from J; junction bases left unmatched: 1. Looked up from germline, CDR1 is SGHKS and CDR2 is YYEKEE (reference sequence). The CDR3 contains 15 residues. CDR3 in DNA: TGTGCCAGCAGCTTGACTAGCGGTTCCTACAATGAGCAGTTCTTC. It yields the protein CASSLTSGSYNEQFF.